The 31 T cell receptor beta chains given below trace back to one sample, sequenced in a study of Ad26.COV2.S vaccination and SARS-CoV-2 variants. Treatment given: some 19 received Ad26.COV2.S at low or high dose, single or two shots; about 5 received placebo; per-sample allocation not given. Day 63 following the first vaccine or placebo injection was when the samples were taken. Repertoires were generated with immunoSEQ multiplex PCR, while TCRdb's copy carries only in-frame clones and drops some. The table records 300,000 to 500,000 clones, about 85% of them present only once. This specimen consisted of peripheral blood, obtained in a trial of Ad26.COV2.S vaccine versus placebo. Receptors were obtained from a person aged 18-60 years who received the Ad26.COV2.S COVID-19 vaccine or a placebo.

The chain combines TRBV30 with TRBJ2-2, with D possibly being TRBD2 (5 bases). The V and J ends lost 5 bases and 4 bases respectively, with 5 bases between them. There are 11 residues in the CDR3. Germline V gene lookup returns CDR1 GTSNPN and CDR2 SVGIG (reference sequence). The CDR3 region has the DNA TGTGCCTGGGAGGGCACCGGGGAGCTGTTTTTT. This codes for CAWEGTGELFF.

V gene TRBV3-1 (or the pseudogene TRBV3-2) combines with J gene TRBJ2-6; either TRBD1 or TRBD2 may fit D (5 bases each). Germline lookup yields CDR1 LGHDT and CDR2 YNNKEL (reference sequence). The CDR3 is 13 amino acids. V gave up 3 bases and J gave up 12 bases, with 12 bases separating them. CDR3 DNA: TGTGCCAGCAGCCAGGTGGGGGTAAGCGTCCTGACTTTC. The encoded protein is CASSQVGVSVLTF.

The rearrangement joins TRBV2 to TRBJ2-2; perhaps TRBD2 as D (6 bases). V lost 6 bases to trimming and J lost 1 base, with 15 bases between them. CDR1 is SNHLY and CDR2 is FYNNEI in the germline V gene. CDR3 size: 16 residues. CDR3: CASRLTSLLNTGELFF. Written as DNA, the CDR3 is TGTGCCAGCAGACTGACTAGTTTATTGAACACCGGGGAGCTGTTTTTT.

This CDR3 is CASSGSVLNTEAFF. The CDR3 DNA reads as TGTGCCAGCAGTGGAAGCGTTTTAAACACTGAAGCTTTCTTT. The gene calls are TRBV2 and TRBJ1-1, with D unclear. The germline V gene has CDR1 SNHLY and CDR2 FYNNEI. Trimming took 4 bases from V and 2 from J, leaving 11 bases between them. The CDR3 runs to 14 residues. The variable domain in full, with the rest retrieved from reference TRBV2 and TRBJ1-1, is EPEVTQTPSHQVTQMGQEVILRCVPISNHLYFYWYRQILGQKVEFLVSFYNNEISEKSEIFDDQFSVERPDGSNFTLKIRSTKLEDSAMYFCASSGSVLNTEAFFGQGTRLTVV.

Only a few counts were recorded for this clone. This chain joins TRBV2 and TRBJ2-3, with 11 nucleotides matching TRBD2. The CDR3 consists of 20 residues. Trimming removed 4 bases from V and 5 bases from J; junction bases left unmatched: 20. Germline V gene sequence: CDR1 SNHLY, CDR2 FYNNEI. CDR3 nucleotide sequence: TGTGCCAGCAGTGGGATCGGAACTAGCGGGGGTCTAAGGGCCGGAGATACGCAGTATTTT. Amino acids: CASSGIGTSGGLRAGDTQYF.

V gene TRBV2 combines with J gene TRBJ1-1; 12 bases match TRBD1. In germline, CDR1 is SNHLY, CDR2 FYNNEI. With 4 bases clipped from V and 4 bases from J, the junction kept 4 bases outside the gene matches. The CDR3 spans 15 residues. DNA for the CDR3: TGTGCCAGCAGTGCGGGACAGGGGGCGACCACTGAAGCTTTCTTT. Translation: CASSAGQGATTEAFF.

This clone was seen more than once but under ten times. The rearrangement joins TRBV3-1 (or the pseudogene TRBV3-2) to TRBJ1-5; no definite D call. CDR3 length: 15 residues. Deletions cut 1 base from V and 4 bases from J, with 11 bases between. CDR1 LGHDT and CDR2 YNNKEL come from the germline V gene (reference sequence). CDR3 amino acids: CASSQGIETNQPQHF. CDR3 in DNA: TGTGCCAGCAGCCAAGGAATAGAGACGAATCAGCCCCAGCATTTT.

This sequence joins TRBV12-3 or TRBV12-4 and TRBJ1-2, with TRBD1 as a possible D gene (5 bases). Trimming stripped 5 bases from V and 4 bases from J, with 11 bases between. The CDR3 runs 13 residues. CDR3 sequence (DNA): TGTGCCAGCAGTACCGGGGCAGGCTATGGCTACACCTTC. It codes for CASSTGAGYGYTF.

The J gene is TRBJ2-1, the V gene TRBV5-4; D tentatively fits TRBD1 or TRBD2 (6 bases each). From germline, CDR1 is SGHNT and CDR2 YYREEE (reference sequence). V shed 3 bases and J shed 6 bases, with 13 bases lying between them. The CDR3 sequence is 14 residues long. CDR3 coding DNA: TGTGCCAGCAGCTCCCTGGGGGGCCGCAATGAGCAGTTCTTC. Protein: CASSSLGGRNEQFF. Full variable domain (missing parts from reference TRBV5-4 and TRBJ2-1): ETGVTQSPTHLIKTRGQQVTLRCSSQSGHNTVSWYQQALGQGPQFIFQYYREEENGRGNFPPRFSGLQFPNYSSELNVNALELDDSALYLCASSSLGGRNEQFFGPGTRLTVL.

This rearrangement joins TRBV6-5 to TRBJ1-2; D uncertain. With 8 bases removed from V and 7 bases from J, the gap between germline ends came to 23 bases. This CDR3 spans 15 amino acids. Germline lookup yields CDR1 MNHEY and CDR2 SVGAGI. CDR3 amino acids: CASVPNAGFSGGYTF. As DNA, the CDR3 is TGTGCCAGCGTCCCGAATGCCGGATTCTCGGGTGGCTACACCTTC.

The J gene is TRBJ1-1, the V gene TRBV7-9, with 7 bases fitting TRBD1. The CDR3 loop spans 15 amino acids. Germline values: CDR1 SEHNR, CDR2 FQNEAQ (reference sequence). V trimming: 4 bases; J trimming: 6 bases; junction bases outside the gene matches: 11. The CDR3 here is CASSSPPGQAPEAFF. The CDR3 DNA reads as TGTGCCAGCAGCTCCCCTCCAGGACAGGCTCCTGAAGCTTTCTTT.

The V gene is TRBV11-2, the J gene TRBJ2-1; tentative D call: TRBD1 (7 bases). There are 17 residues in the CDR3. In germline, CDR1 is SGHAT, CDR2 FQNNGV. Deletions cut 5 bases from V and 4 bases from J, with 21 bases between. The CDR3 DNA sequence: TGTGCCAGCAGCCCAGGGGGGCTTCCAAGTTGGTACAATGAGCAGTTCTTC. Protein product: CASSPGGLPSWYNEQFF.

This chain's CDR3 is CASSPPWAGQNTEAFF. The CDR3 bases are TGTGCCAGCAGCCCCCCCTGGGCAGGGCAGAACACTGAAGCTTTCTTT. V is TRBV5-4 and J is TRBJ1-1; maybe TRBD1 (5 bases). Germline V gene lookup returns CDR1 SGHNT and CDR2 YYREEE (reference sequence). This CDR3 has 16 amino acids. V gave up 4 bases and J gave up 1 base, with 17 bases separating them.

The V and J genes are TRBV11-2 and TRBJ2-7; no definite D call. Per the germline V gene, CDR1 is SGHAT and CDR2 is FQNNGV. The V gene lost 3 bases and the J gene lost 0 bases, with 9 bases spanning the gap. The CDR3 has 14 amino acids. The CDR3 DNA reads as TGTGCCAGCAGCTTGGGTAGGAACTCCTACGAGCAGTACTTC. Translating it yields CASSLGRNSYEQYF.

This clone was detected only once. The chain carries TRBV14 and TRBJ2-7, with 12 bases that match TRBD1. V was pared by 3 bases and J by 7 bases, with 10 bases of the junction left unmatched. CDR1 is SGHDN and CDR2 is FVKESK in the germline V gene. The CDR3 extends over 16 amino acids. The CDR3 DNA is TGTGCCAGCAGCCACCTACTGGGACAGGGGGCGAGGGAGCAGTACTTC. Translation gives CASSHLLGQGAREQYF.

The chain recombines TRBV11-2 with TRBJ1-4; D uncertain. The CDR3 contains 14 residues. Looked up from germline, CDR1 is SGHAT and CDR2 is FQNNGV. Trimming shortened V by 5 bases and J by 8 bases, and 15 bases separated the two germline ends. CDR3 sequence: CASSPNRVEEKLFF. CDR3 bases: TGTGCCAGCAGCCCCAACCGGGTGGAGGAAAAACTGTTTTTT.

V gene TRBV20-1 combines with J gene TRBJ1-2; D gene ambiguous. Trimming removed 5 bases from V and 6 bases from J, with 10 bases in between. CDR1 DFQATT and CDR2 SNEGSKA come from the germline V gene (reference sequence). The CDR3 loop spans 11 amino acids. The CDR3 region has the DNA TGCAGTGCTGGACGTTCCGATGGCTACACCTTC. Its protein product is CSAGRSDGYTF.

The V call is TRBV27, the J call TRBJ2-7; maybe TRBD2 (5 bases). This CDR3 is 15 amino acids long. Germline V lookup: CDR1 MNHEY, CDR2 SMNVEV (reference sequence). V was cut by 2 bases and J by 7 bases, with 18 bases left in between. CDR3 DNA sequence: TGTGCCAGCAGTTTAGGTGCGGGCGGTGCATGGGAGCAGTACTTC. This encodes CASSLGAGGAWEQYF.

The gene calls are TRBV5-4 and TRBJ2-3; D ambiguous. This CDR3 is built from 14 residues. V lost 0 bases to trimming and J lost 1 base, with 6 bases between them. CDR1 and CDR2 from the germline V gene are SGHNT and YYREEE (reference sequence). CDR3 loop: CASSLGWGTDTQYF. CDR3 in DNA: TGTGCCAGCAGCTTGGGGTGGGGCACAGATACGCAGTATTTT.

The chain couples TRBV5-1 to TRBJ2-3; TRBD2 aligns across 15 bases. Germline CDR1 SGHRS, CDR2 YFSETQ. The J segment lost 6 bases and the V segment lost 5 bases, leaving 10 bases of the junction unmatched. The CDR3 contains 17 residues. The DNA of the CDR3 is TGCGCCAGCAGTTGGACTAGCGGGGGGGACCCCGGGGATACGCAGTATTTT. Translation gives CASSWTSGGDPGDTQYF.

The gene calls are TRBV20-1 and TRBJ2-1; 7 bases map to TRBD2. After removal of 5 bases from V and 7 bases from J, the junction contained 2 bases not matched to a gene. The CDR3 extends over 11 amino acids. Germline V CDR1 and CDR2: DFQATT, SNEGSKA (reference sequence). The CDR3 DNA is TGCAGTGCTTGGGGGGGAAATGAGCAGTTCTTC. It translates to CSAWGGNEQFF.

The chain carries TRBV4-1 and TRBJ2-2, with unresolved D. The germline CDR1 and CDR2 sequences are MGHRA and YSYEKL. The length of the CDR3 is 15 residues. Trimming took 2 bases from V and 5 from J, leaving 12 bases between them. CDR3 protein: CASSQISSVTGELFF. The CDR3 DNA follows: TGCGCCAGCAGCCAAATTTCGTCGGTGACCGGGGAGCTGTTTTTT.

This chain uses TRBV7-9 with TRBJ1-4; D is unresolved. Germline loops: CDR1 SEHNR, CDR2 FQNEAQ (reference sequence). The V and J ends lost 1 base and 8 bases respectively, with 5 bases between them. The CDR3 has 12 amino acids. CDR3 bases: TGTGCCAGCAGCTTAGGGGAGGAAAAACTGTTTTTT. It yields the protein CASSLGEEKLFF.

This CDR3 reads CASSLRGGGSGNTIYF. The DNA for the CDR3 is TGTGCCAGCAGTTTAAGAGGAGGGGGCTCTGGAAACACCATATATTTT. The chain employs TRBV6-5 and TRBJ1-3, with TRBD1 as a possible D gene (6 bases). V lost 4 bases to trimming and J lost 0 bases, with 13 bases between them. The CDR3 is 16 amino acids. In germline, CDR1 is MNHEY, CDR2 SVGAGI.

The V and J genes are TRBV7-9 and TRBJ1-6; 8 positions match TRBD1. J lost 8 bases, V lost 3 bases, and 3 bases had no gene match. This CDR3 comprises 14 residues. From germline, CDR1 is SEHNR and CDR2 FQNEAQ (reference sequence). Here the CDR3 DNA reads TGTGCCAGCAGCTTGGCAGGGGGCGATTCACCCCTCCACTTT. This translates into CASSLAGGDSPLHF.

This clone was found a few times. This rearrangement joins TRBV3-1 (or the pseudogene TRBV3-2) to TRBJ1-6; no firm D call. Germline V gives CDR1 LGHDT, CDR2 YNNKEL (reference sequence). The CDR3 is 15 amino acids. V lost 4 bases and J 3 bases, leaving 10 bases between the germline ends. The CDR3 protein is CASSRTGVYNSPLHF. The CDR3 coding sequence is TGTGCCAGCAGCCGCACCGGGGTCTATAATTCACCCCTCCACTTT.

CDR3 DNA sequence: TGTGCCAGCAGCCAAGCTCGGGGGCCGAACTACAATCAGCCCCAGCATTTT. Its protein product is CASSQARGPNYNQPQHF. The rearrangement joins TRBV3-1 (or the pseudogene TRBV3-2) to TRBJ1-5; a possible D gene is TRBD1 (6 bases). Trimming shortened V by 1 base and J by 3 bases, and 16 bases separated the two germline ends. Germline values: CDR1 LGHDT, CDR2 YNNKEL (reference sequence). CDR3 length: 17 amino acids.

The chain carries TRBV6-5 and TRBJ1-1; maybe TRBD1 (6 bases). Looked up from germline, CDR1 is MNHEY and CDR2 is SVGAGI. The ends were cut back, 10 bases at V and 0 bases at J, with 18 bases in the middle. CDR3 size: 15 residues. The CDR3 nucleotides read TGTGCCATACGGGACAAGGCCCTCATGAACACTGAAGCTTTCTTT. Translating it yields CAIRDKALMNTEAFF.

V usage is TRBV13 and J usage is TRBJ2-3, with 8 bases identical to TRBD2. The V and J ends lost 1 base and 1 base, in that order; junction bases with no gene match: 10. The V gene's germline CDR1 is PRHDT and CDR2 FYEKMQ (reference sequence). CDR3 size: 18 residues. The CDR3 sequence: CASSLEEESGGRTDTQYF. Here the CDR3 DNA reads TGTGCCAGCAGCTTAGAGGAGGAGAGCGGGGGACGCACAGATACGCAGTATTTT. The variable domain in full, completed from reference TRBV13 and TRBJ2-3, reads AAGVIQSPRHLIKEKRETATLKCYPIPRHDTVYWYQQGPGQDPQFLISFYEKMQSDKGSIPDRFSAQQFSDYHSELNMSSLELGDSALYFCASSLEEESGGRTDTQYFGPGTRLTVL.

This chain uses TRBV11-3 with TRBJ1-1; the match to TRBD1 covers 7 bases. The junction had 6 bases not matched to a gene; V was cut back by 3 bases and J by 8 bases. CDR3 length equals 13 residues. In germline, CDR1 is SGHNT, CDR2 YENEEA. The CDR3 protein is CASSFDRDAEAFF. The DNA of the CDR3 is TGTGCCAGCAGCTTCGACAGGGATGCCGAAGCTTTCTTT.

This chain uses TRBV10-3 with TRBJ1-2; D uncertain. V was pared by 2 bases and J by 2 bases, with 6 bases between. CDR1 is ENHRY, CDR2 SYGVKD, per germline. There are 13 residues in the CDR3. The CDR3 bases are TGTGCCATCAGTGAGCAGTCGAACTATGGCTACACCTTC. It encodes CAISEQSNYGYTF.